This passage covers 10 T cell receptor beta chains from one sample sequenced in a study of blood T cell repertoires in COVID-19. Assay used: immunoSEQ multiplex PCR; TCRdb lists only in-frame clones, some missing. This sample yields some 40,000 clones, of which roughly 84% are seen a single time; 30% to 35% belongs to the top ten. The sequencing sample was made of peripheral blood. Receptor source: a woman older than 75 with acute or convalescent COVID-19.

The V gene is TRBV18, the J gene TRBJ2-2; maybe TRBD1 (5 bases). V lost 2 bases to trimming and J lost 6 bases, with 13 bases between them. Germline-derived CDR1 and CDR2 are KGHSH and LQKENI. The CDR3 covers 15 residues. The CDR3 DNA sequence: TGTGCCAGCTCACCATTTAGACAGTCCGCCGGGGAGCTGTTTTTT. This gives the protein CASSPFRQSAGELFF.

The V gene is TRBV5-1, the J gene TRBJ2-3; 8 bases match TRBD2. This CDR3 contains 15 residues. V lost 4 bases, J lost 3 bases, and 7 bases stayed unmatched. Germline values: CDR1 SGHRS, CDR2 YFSETQ. CDR3 loop: CASSVSGRLTDTQYF. CDR3 nucleotide sequence: TGCGCCAGCAGCGTAAGCGGGAGACTTACAGATACGCAGTATTTT.

The chain carries TRBV15 and TRBJ1-2; 7 bases match TRBD1. After removal of 3 bases from V and 4 bases from J, the junction contained 8 bases not matched to a gene. The CDR3 has 15 amino acids. The germline V gene encodes CDR1 LNHNV and CDR2 YYDKDF (reference sequence). The chain's CDR3 is CATSSGKTGTYGYTF. As DNA, the CDR3 is TGTGCCACCAGCAGTGGAAAGACAGGGACCTATGGCTACACCTTC.

This clone has just one count. This chain uses TRBV12-3 or TRBV12-4 with TRBJ1-1; perhaps TRBD1 as D (5 bases). The ends were cut back, 6 bases at V and 6 bases at J, with 11 bases in the middle. The CDR3 loop spans 12 amino acids. The CDR3, as DNA: TGTGCCAGCAGACAGTTAGGGGCTGAAGCTTTCTTT. Translating gives CASRQLGAEAFF.

The chain links TRBV3-1 (or the pseudogene TRBV3-2) to TRBJ2-3; D is perhaps TRBD2 (6 bases). V lost 4 bases, J lost 8 bases, and 10 bases lay in between. There are 12 residues in the CDR3. CDR1 LGHDT and CDR2 YNNKEL come from the germline V gene (reference sequence). CDR3 coding DNA: TGTGCCAGCAGCCTTAGCGGACTTACGCAGTATTTT. Protein: CASSLSGLTQYF.

The V and J genes are TRBV9 and TRBJ1-1, with 7 positions matching TRBD1. The germline CDR1 and CDR2 sequences are SGDLS and YYNGEE. The CDR3 is 13 amino acids. V dropped 3 bases and J dropped 5; count of bases not matched to a gene: 4. For the CDR3, the DNA is TGTGCCAGCAGCGCCCACAGGGGAACTGAAGCTTTCTTT. Protein: CASSAHRGTEAFF.

The chain uses TRBV18 and TRBJ1-2; D might be TRBD1 (5 bases). Germline lookup yields CDR1 KGHSH and CDR2 LQKENI. CDR3 length: 15 amino acids. V was trimmed by 3 bases and J by 7 bases, leaving 18 bases between them. The CDR3 loop reads CASSPLQGLRGGYTF. The CDR3 bases are TGTGCCAGCTCACCCCTTCAGGGCCTCCGAGGTGGCTACACCTTC.

The CDR3 bases are TGTGCCAGCAGAGACGTATATGGGGGGGAAGCTTTCTTT. Its protein is CASRDVYGGEAFF. The chain links TRBV12-3 or TRBV12-4 to TRBJ1-1, with D perhaps matching TRBD1 (5 bases). This CDR3 comprises 13 residues. Trimming took 6 bases from V and 8 from J, leaving 16 bases between them.

The gene calls are TRBV5-1 and TRBJ2-5; weak D call: TRBD1 (6 bases). This CDR3 comprises 14 residues. From germline, CDR1 is SGHRS and CDR2 YFSETQ. V lost 4 bases, J lost 1 base, and 11 bases lay in between. This CDR3 reads CASSPMDSQETQYF. The CDR3 region has the DNA TGCGCCAGCAGCCCGATGGACAGCCAAGAGACCCAGTACTTC.

The V gene is TRBV11-1, the J gene TRBJ2-7; 10 bases are a match to TRBD1. The CDR3 runs 15 residues. The V segment lost 4 bases and the J segment 5 bases; nucleotides outside the gene matches: 8. CDR1 is SGHAT, CDR2 FQDESV, per germline (reference sequence). The CDR3 region has the DNA TGTGCCAGCAGCTCTACCGGGACAGGGGCAAACGAGCAGTACTTC. Translation: CASSSTGTGANEQYF.